This TCR beta chain was recorded in a study of shared clonotypes between healthy human individuals. Turning to the study itself: Those who served as donors were two women and a few men between the ages of 18 and 49.

The study, taken as a whole, reports: Donors were few, which limited the genetic and exposure-history diversity represented.

V lost 0 bases to trimming and J lost 6 bases, with 8 bases between them. Germline values: CDR1 GTSNPN, CDR2 SVGIG (reference sequence). This CDR3 region has 12 residues. This clone was seen a single time. The antigen remains undetermined. This specimen includes other DNA sequences encoding the same CDR3. This table comes from immunoSEQ multiplex PCR, and its TCRdb copy is limited to in-frame clones, with some not included. The data show a few million clones, with 85% to 95% seen just once and under 0.45% held by the top ten. Adults of Caucasian background living in Nashville, Tennessee made up all donors.

Sequences were obtained from naive CD4+ T cells from PBMCs. Subset: CD45RA+ positively selected. The rearrangement joins TRBV30 to TRBJ1-2; possibly TRBD1 for D (5 bases). The TCR comes from a young man in good health. Some clones in this sample may be carry-over from other donors' samples. CDR3 bases: TGTGCCTGGAGTGTACGAGGGGATGGCTACACCTTC. Its protein is CAWSVRGDGYTF.